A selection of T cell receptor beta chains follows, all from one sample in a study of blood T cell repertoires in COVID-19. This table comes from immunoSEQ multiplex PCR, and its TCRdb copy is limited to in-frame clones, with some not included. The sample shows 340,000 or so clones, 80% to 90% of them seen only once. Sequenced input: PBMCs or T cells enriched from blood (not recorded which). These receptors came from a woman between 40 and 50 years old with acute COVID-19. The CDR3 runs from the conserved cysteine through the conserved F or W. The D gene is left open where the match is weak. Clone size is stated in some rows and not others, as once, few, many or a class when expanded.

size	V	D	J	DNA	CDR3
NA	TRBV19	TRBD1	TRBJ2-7	TGTGCCAGTAGTGCATCCGGGACAGGGGTCTACGAGCAGTACTTC	CASSASGTGVYEQYF
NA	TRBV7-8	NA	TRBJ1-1	TGTGCCAGCAGACGGACTGCCACCCTAAACACTGAAGCTTTCTTT	CASRRTATLNTEAFF
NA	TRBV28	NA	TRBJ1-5	TGTGCCAGCAGTTTACTATACAGGGCCCGCGATCAGCCCCAGCATTTT	CASSLLYRARDQPQHF
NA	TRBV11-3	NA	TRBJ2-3	TGTGCCAGCAGCTCACAGGACGGCACAGATACGCAGTATTTT	CASSSQDGTDTQYF
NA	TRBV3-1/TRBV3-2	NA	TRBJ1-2	TGTGCCAGCAGCCAAGAATCGTTTAGCTATGGCTACACCTTC	CASSQESFSYGYTF
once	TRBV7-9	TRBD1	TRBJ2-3	TGTGCCAGCAGCTCGGGGACAGGGGCAAGCACAGATACGCAGTATTTT	CASSSGTGASTDTQYF
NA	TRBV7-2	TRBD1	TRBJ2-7	TGTGCCAGCACACGGGAAGTAGACAGGGGGCGTAGTAGCGAGCAGTACTTC	CASTREVDRGRSSEQYF
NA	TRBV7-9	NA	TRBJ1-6	TGTGCCAGCAGCTTAGGAGACTCTCATAATTCACCCCTCCACTTT	CASSLGDSHNSPLHF
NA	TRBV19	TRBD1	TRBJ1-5	TGTGCCAGTAGAAAGAACAGGGGCGTCGGGTCCCAGCATTTT	CASRKNRGVGSQHF
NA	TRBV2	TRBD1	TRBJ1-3	TGTGCCAGCAGGGGAACAGGGGGCGGTGTGAACACCATATATTTT	CASRGTGGGVNTIYF
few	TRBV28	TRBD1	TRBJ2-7	TGTGCCAGCAGTTTAATCAGGACAGGGGTGGGTGAGCAGTACTTC	CASSLIRTGVGEQYF
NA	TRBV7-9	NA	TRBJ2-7	TGTGCCAGCAGCTTAACCGGAGGGGTCGTCAACGAGCAGTACTTC	CASSLTGGVVNEQYF
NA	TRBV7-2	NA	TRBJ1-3	TGTGCCAGCAGCTTAATTTCGGGGGGCAGCCGCGGAAACACCATATATTTT	CASSLISGGSRGNTIYF
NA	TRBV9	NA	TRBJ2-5	TGTGCCAGCAGCGTAGTTCCCAGCGCCAATCAAGAGACCCAGTACTTC	CASSVVPSANQETQYF
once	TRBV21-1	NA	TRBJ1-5	TGTGCCAGCAGCCTTCGGGGACAAATTAGCAATCAGCCCCAGCATTTT	CASSLRGQISNQPQHF
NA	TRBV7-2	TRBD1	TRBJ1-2	TGTGCCAGCAGCCCGACAGGGACAGATAACTATGGCTACACCTTC	CASSPTGTDNYGYTF
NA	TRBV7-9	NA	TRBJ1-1	TGTGCCAGCAGCTTAGTCCAGTACACTGAAGCTTTCTTT	CASSLVQYTEAFF
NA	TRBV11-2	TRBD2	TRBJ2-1	TGTGCCAGCAGCATTAGCGGGAGTTCTTACAATGAGCAGTTCTTC	CASSISGSSYNEQFF
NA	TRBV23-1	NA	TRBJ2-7	TGCGCCAGCAGTCGCCACTACAGGGTAGGGGTCTCCTACGAGCAGTACTTC	CASSRHYRVGVSYEQYF
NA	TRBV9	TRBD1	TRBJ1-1	TGTGCCAGCAGCGTAGGGGGACAGGGGCTTGAAGCTTTCTTT	CASSVGGQGLEAFF